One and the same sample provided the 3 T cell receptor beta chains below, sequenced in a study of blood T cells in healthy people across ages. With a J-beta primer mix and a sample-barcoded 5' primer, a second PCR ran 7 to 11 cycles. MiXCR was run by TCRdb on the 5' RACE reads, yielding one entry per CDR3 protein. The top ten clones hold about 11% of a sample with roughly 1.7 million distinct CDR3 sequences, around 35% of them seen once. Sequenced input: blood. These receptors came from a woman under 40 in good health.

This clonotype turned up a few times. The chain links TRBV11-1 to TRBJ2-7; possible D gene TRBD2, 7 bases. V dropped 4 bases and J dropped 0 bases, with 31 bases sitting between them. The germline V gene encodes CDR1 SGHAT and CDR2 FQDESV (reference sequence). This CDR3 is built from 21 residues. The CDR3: CASSSVGGEQVERQYSYEQYF. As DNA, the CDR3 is TGTGCCAGCAGCTCAGTAGGGGGGGAGCAGGTCGAGCGTCAATACTCCTACGAGCAGTACTTC.

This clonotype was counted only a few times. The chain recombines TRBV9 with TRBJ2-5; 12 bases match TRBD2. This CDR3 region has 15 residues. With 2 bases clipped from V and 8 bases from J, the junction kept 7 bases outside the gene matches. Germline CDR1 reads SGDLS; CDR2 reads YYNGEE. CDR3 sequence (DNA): TGTGCCAGCAGCGTCGCACGGACTAGCGGGGAAACCCAGTACTTC. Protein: CASSVARTSGETQYF.

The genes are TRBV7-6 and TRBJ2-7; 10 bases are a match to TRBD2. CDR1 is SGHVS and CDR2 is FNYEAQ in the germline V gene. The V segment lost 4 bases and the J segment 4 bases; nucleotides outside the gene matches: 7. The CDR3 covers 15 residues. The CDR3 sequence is CASSSPSGRKYEQYF. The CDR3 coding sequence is TGTGCCAGCAGCTCGCCTAGCGGGAGAAAATACGAGCAGTACTTC.